Sequencing of this T cell receptor (beta chain) was carried out in a study of blood T cell repertoires in COVID-19. Authors' analysis steps: Cell counts per sample came from amplifying reference gene primers. The assay was immunoSEQ multiplex PCR, and TCRdb's table has in-frame clones only and misses some. V, J and clone size reflect that table, while D and trimming were determined from the DNA. This sample has about 320,000 clones, with around 86% found just once. Study members were between about 18 and 95 years old and lived in some 26 US regions. The recovered donors of Cohort 3 showed two negative PCRs, clearance, or symptom resolution. The CDR3 extends over 14 amino acids.

This TCR was recovered from a man aged 55-75 years who had recovered from COVID-19. The sample consisted of PBMCs or T cells enriched from blood (not recorded which). The chain is built from TRBV21-1 and TRBJ2-6; TRBD2 reflects the table's D call only, with no check against the DNA. TRBV21-1 is labeled a pseudogene. The CDR3 region has the DNA TGTGCCAGCGTCGAGCGCTCTGGGGCCAACGTCCTGACTTTC. Its translation: CASVERSGANVLTF.